A single sample is the source of the 32 T cell receptor beta chains below, sequenced in a study of CD4+ T cells in melanoma. Here immunoSEQ multiplex PCR was the method, and the copy in TCRdb shows in-frame clones only, minus some. The sample consists of tens of thousands of clones, roughly two thirds of them appearing once. Sequencing was performed on tumor tissue. The origin of the receptors is a human donor with melanoma.

In this sample, this clone turned up many times. The genes are TRBV7-9 and TRBJ2-7; D not resolved. V dropped 5 bases and J dropped 1 base, with 9 bases sitting between them. Germline V CDR1 and CDR2: SEHNR, FQNEAQ (reference sequence). The CDR3 spans 13 residues. Here the CDR3 DNA reads TGTGCCAGCAGCCATGGTTTGTCCTACGAGCAGTACTTC. It encodes CASSHGLSYEQYF.

This clone was detected many times. The genes are TRBV19 and TRBJ1-1; no firm D call. The CDR3 length is 14 residues. The V end lost 5 bases, the J end lost 0 bases, and 10 bases lay between the germline ends. The V gene's germline CDR1 is LNHDA and CDR2 SQIVND (reference sequence). The CDR3: CASSPAGLNTEAFF. The CDR3 coding sequence is TGTGCCAGTAGTCCAGCGGGCCTGAACACTGAAGCTTTCTTT. The variable domain in full, with the rest retrieved from reference TRBV19 and TRBJ1-1, is DGGITQSPKYLFRKEGQNVTLSCEQNLNHDAMYWYRQDPGQGLRLIYYSQIVNDFQKGDIAEGYSVSREKKESFPLTVTSAQKNPTAFYLCASSPAGLNTEAFFGQGTRLTVV.

The V and J genes are TRBV2 and TRBJ2-1; the D is unclear. The CDR3 runs to 18 residues. Between the trimmed V and J ends, which lost 1 base and 0 bases, there was a span of 16 bases. Germline CDR1 reads SNHLY; CDR2 reads FYNNEI. The CDR3 nucleotides are TGTGCCAGCAGTGAAGTGGGCGCTATTGCTAGCTCCTACAATGAGCAGTTCTTC. Translation gives CASSEVGAIASSYNEQFF.

The J gene is TRBJ1-1, the V gene TRBV6-6, with D possibly TRBD1 on 5 matching bases. The CDR3 is 13 residues long. Germline values: CDR1 MNHNY, CDR2 SVGAGI (reference sequence). V lost 6 bases to trimming and J lost 5 bases, with 13 bases between them. CDR3 residues: CASRRTGGTEAFF. The DNA of the CDR3 is TGTGCCAGCAGGCGGACGGGGGGGACTGAAGCTTTCTTT.

For the CDR3, the DNA is TGCGCCAGCAGCCAAGATCGAGTCAGGCTTGGAGATACGCAGTATTTT. Translating it yields CASSQDRVRLGDTQYF. The chain recombines TRBV4-1 with TRBJ2-3; D gene unclear. CDR1 and CDR2 from the germline V gene are MGHRA and YSYEKL. This CDR3 has 16 amino acids. V lost 0 bases and J lost 5, with 15 bases in between.

The genes are TRBV5-1 and TRBJ1-3; the D gene is possibly TRBD1 (5 bases). This CDR3 is 12 amino acids long. Per the germline V gene, CDR1 is SGHRS and CDR2 is YFSETQ. The germline V and J ends were trimmed by 6 bases and 6 bases, with 10 bases remaining between them. CDR3 loop: CASMDIENTIYF. The CDR3, as DNA: TGCGCCAGCATGGACATAGAAAACACCATATATTTT.

This clone was seen a few times. V is TRBV9 and J is TRBJ2-1, with a weak D call TRBD1 (5 bases). Germline V gene data show CDR1 as SGDLS and CDR2 as YYNGEE. V gave up 4 bases and J gave up 9 bases, with 17 bases separating them. This CDR3 region has 14 residues. The CDR3 nucleotides read TGTGCCAGCAGCCCGAGCGCAGGGATAGGTGAGCAGTTCTTC. Encoded protein: CASSPSAGIGEQFF.

This clone was detected many times. At one end, the junction sequence differs from germline, possibly due to a read error. The rearrangement joins TRBV7-7 to TRBJ2-5; D not resolved. The CDR3 spans 13 residues. The germline V gene encodes CDR1 SSHAT and CDR2 FNYEAQ (reference sequence). Here the CDR3 reads CASSLTGRKTQYF. CDR3 DNA sequence: TGTGCTAGCAGCTTAACTGGGCGAAAGACCCAGTACTTC.

This clone was counted at least ten times. The rearrangement links TRBV27 to TRBJ1-6; tentatively, D is TRBD1 (5 bases). CDR1 is MNHEY, CDR2 SMNVEV, per germline (reference sequence). V was trimmed by 4 bases and J by 10 bases, leaving 17 bases between them. There are 15 residues in the CDR3. The CDR3 region is CASSYGAGIGSPLHF. For the CDR3, the DNA is TGTGCCAGCAGTTATGGGGCCGGAATAGGGTCACCCCTCCACTTT.

The gene calls are TRBV5-6 and TRBJ1-2; 8 nucleotides match TRBD1. Looked up from germline, CDR1 is SGHDT and CDR2 is YYEEEE. V shed 0 bases and J 2 bases; nucleotides not matched to a gene: 6. This CDR3 contains 16 residues. The CDR3 DNA sequence: TGTGCCAGCAGCTTGGGGGGCAGGGGGCCGAACTATGGCTACACCTTC. Translating it yields CASSLGGRGPNYGYTF.

The rearrangement links TRBV7-9 to TRBJ2-7, with a tentative D call TRBD2 (5 bases). V dropped 6 bases and J dropped 2 bases, with 14 bases sitting between them. The germline V gene encodes CDR1 SEHNR and CDR2 FQNEAQ (reference sequence). The CDR3 contains 14 residues. The CDR3 loop reads CASSLPGWTYEQYF. The CDR3 bases are TGTGCCAGCAGTTTACCGGGATGGACCTACGAGCAGTACTTC.

The table lists this clone with many counts. V gene TRBV19 combines with J gene TRBJ1-4; no clear D. The CDR3 loop spans 14 amino acids. CDR1 is LNHDA, CDR2 SQIVND, per germline (reference sequence). Trimming left V 4 bases short and J 4 bases short, with 10 bases between. The chain's CDR3 is CASSKGSLNEKLFF. CDR3 nucleotides: TGTGCCAGTAGTAAGGGCAGCCTTAATGAAAAACTGTTTTTT.

V and J are TRBV27 and TRBJ2-7; the match to TRBD2 covers 8 bases. The CDR3 is made up of 15 amino acids. Germline-derived CDR1 and CDR2 are MNHEY and SMNVEV (reference sequence). V gave up 2 bases and J gave up 4 bases; unmatched junction bases: 7. For the CDR3, the DNA is TGTGCCAGCAGTTTAGTTAGCGGGGCCCTTTACGAGCAGTACTTC. Its translation is CASSLVSGALYEQYF.

The chain uses TRBV10-2 and TRBJ2-3; 9 nucleotides agree with TRBD2. CDR1 and CDR2 from the germline V gene are WSHSY and SAAADI. There are 16 residues in the CDR3. The J segment lost 3 bases and the V segment lost 6 bases, leaving 10 bases of the junction unmatched. The CDR3 here is CASRPLAGGPTDTQYF. The DNA for the CDR3 is TGCGCCAGCAGGCCACTGGCGGGGGGGCCGACAGATACGCAGTATTTT.

About this clone itself: Additional DNA sequences in this sample encode the identical CDR3. The chain carries TRBV30 and TRBJ2-7; no firm D call. Trimming cost V 4 bases and J 0 bases, with 7 bases left between them. The CDR3 extends over 12 amino acids. The germline V gene encodes CDR1 GTSNPN and CDR2 SVGIG (reference sequence). The CDR3 spells CAWTGSSYEQYF. The CDR3 DNA follows: TGTGCCTGGACAGGTTCCTCCTACGAGCAGTACTTC. Variable domain in full (rest from reference TRBV30 and TRBJ2-7): SQTIHQWPATLVQPVGSPLSLECTVEGTSNPNLYWYRQAAGRGLQLLFYSVGIGQISSEVPQNLSASRPQDRQFILSSKKLLLSDSGFYLCAWTGSSYEQYFGPGTRLTVT.

The gene calls are TRBV18 and TRBJ1-2, with a possible D match to TRBD1 (6 bases). Germline assignment: CDR1 KGHSH and CDR2 LQKENI. This CDR3 has 14 amino acids. The V end was cut by 0 bases, the J end by 7 bases, with 12 bases between. CDR3 protein: CASSPPGTTLGYTF. DNA for the CDR3: TGTGCCAGCTCACCACCTGGGACAACTCTTGGCTACACCTTC.

The gene calls are TRBV11-3 and TRBJ2-1; D gene ambiguous. The germline CDR1 and CDR2 sequences are SGHNT and YENEEA. The CDR3 contains 14 residues. With 1 base removed from V and 8 bases from J, the gap between germline ends came to 12 bases. The CDR3 region has the DNA TGTGCCAGCAGCTTAGGCCCCTCCGAGGATGAGCAGTTCTTC. This sequence encodes CASSLGPSEDEQFF.

This chain uses TRBV13 with TRBJ2-1, with D perhaps matching TRBD2 (5 bases). Germline V gene sequence: CDR1 PRHDT, CDR2 FYEKMQ (reference sequence). There are 17 residues in the CDR3. V lost 4 bases to trimming and J lost 0 bases, with 16 bases between them. CDR3 region: CASSSRGLGRSYNEQFF. CDR3 bases: TGTGCCAGCAGCTCCAGAGGGTTGGGCCGCTCCTACAATGAGCAGTTCTTC. Supplemented by reference TRBV13 and TRBJ2-1, the full variable domain reads AAGVIQSPRHLIKEKRETATLKCYPIPRHDTVYWYQQGPGQDPQFLISFYEKMQSDKGSIPDRFSAQQFSDYHSELNMSSLELGDSALYFCASSSRGLGRSYNEQFFGPGTRLTVL.

The genes are TRBV9 and TRBJ1-2; D unresolved. The germline CDR1 and CDR2 sequences are SGDLS and YYNGEE. This CDR3 comprises 14 residues. The V and J ends lost 0 bases and 8 bases respectively, with 14 bases between them. CDR3 region: CASSVGGGASGYTF. The CDR3 DNA follows: TGTGCCAGCAGCGTAGGAGGCGGTGCTTCGGGCTACACCTTC.

V and J are TRBV28 and TRBJ2-1; no reliable D call. The CDR3 runs to 14 residues. Trimming took off 6 bases at V and 0 bases at J, with 9 bases between the two ends. The germline V gene encodes CDR1 MDHEN and CDR2 SYDVKM. The CDR3 reads CASRDPSSYNEQFF. CDR3 bases: TGTGCCAGCAGGGACCCGAGCTCCTACAATGAGCAGTTCTTC.

The chain joins TRBV5-5 to TRBJ1-1; 7 nucleotides line up with TRBD1. V was pared by 0 bases and J by 6 bases, with 8 bases of the junction left unmatched. The CDR3 is 15 residues long. Germline lookup yields CDR1 SGHKS and CDR2 YYEKEE (reference sequence). CDR3 loop: CASSLAGGGTAEAFF. As DNA, the CDR3 is TGTGCCAGCAGCTTGGCAGGGGGGGGAACCGCTGAAGCTTTCTTT.

The chain is built from TRBV25-1 and TRBJ2-2; possibly TRBD1 for D (5 bases). The CDR3 contains 12 residues. V was cut by 7 bases and J by 3 bases, with 6 bases left in between. Germline V gene data show CDR1 as MGHDK and CDR2 as SYGVNS. In nucleotides, the CDR3 is TGTGCCAGCACAGGGTACACCGGGGAGCTGTTTTTT. It codes for CASTGYTGELFF.

The chain is built from TRBV12-5 and TRBJ2-1, with TRBD1 as a possible D gene (5 bases). The CDR3 covers 13 residues. Germline V CDR1 and CDR2: LGHNT, FRNRAP. Trimming shortened V by 2 bases and J by 4 bases, and 6 bases separated the two germline ends. This chain's CDR3 is CASGLTGYNEQFF. The CDR3 nucleotides read TGTGCTAGTGGTTTGACAGGTTACAATGAGCAGTTCTTC.

The chain is built from TRBV5-1 and TRBJ2-3, with 9 bases lining up with TRBD1. Germline V gene sequence: CDR1 SGHRS, CDR2 YFSETQ. Unmatched junction bases numbered 2, after V lost 2 bases and J lost 1 base. This CDR3 comprises 15 residues. The CDR3 DNA is TGCGCCAGCAGCTTTACAGGGGGCGGCACAGATACGCAGTATTTT. Protein product: CASSFTGGGTDTQYF. Drawing the rest from reference TRBV5-1 and TRBJ2-3, the complete variable domain is KAGVTQTPRYLIKTRGQQVTLSCSPISGHRSVSWYQQTPGQGLQFLFEYFSETQRNKGNFPGRFSGRQFSNSRSEMNVSTLELGDSALYLCASSFTGGGTDTQYFGPGTRLTVL.

J is TRBJ1-6 and V is TRBV7-9; TRBD1 might be the D (5 bases). With 3 bases removed from V and 8 bases from J, the gap between germline ends came to 17 bases. Germline V gene lookup returns CDR1 SEHNR and CDR2 FQNEAQ (reference sequence). This CDR3 is 16 amino acids long. The CDR3 here is CASSFGTALPDSPLHF. For the CDR3, the DNA is TGTGCCAGCAGCTTTGGGACCGCTTTGCCCGATTCACCCCTCCACTTT.

V is TRBV4-1 and J is TRBJ2-7, with D perhaps TRBD1 (5 bases). Per germline, CDR1 MGHRA and CDR2 YSYEKL. The CDR3 runs to 15 residues. V was trimmed by 4 bases and J by 2 bases, leaving 15 bases between them. CDR3 region: CASSPGHQGPYEQYF. CDR3 DNA sequence: TGCGCCAGCAGCCCTGGACACCAGGGCCCCTACGAGCAGTACTTC.

The rearrangement joins TRBV6-4 to TRBJ1-3; a weak D match, TRBD1 (5 bases). Trimming took 6 bases from V and 8 from J, leaving 26 bases between them. This CDR3 is built from 17 residues. The germline V gene has CDR1 MRHNA and CDR2 SNTAGT. In nucleotides, the CDR3 is TGTGCCAGCAGCACCACGGGACGCCGAGCTGTGGGTTACACCATATATTTT. Protein product: CASSTTGRRAVGYTIYF.

This clone appeared a few times. This sequence joins TRBV10-2 and TRBJ2-1; no firm D call. CDR1 and CDR2 (germline): WSHSY, SAAADI. The length of the CDR3 is 16 residues. V gave up 0 bases and J gave up 0 bases, with 9 bases separating them. CDR3 DNA: TGCGCCAGCAGTGAGTCCTCGGTTAGCTCCTACAATGAGCAGTTCTTC. This codes for CASSESSVSSYNEQFF.

The chain has TRBV9 and TRBJ2-5; the match to TRBD2 covers 10 bases. V was pared by 3 bases and J by 2 bases, with 7 bases of the junction left unmatched. Germline assignment: CDR1 SGDLS and CDR2 YYNGEE. This CDR3 spans 16 amino acids. This CDR3 reads CASSEGASGGQETQYF. The DNA of the CDR3 is TGTGCCAGCAGCGAGGGGGCTAGCGGGGGACAAGAGACCCAGTACTTC.

This chain uses TRBV7-6 with TRBJ2-7, with no clear D. Deletions cut 1 base from V and 5 bases from J, with 15 bases between. The length of the CDR3 is 15 residues. Germline V CDR1 and CDR2: SGHVS, FNYEAQ. The CDR3 nucleotides are TGTGCCAGCAGCTTAGTGCCGTTGGGATCGCACGAGCAGTACTTC. Translated, it gives CASSLVPLGSHEQYF. The complete variable domain, with remaining parts taken from reference TRBV7-6 and TRBJ2-7, reads GAGVSQSPRYKVTKRGQDVALRCDPISGHVSLYWYRQALGQGPEFLTYFNYEAQQDKSGLPNDRFSAERPEGSISTLTIQRTEQRDSAMYRCASSLVPLGSHEQYFGPGTRLTVT.

The chain uses TRBV4-3 and TRBJ1-2, with a possible D match to TRBD1 (5 bases). The germline V gene has CDR1 LGHNA and CDR2 YSLEER. This CDR3 comprises 17 residues. The V and J ends lost 0 bases and 1 base respectively, with 15 bases between them. The CDR3 nucleotides are TGCGCCAGCAGCCAAGATTTGGGGGACCTTTTTAACTATGGCTACACCTTC. Translating gives CASSQDLGDLFNYGYTF.

The rearrangement links TRBV7-2 to TRBJ2-1, with D possibly being TRBD2 (6 bases). Trimming left V 1 base short and J 10 bases short, with 17 bases between. The germline CDR1 and CDR2 sequences are SGHTA and FQGNSA. The CDR3 contains 15 residues. The CDR3 reads CASSLEYLRLEEQFF. As DNA, the CDR3 is TGTGCCAGCAGCTTAGAATATCTGAGACTAGAGGAGCAGTTCTTC.